The 4 T cell receptor beta chains reported below all come from one sample, sequenced in a study of Ad26.COV2.S vaccination and SARS-CoV-2 variants. Profiled with immunoSEQ multiplex PCR; TCRdb holds only in-frame clones, not every one. Among 250,000 to 300,000 clones listed, more than 70% were seen once. Treatment in this sample: 19 received Ad26.COV2.S at low or high dose, single or two shots; several received placebo; per-sample allocation not given. The study sampled participants on day 63 after the first vaccine or placebo injection. Sequenced material: peripheral blood, taken in a trial of Ad26.COV2.S vaccine versus placebo. The receptors were gathered from a person between 18 and 59 years old who received the Ad26.COV2.S COVID-19 vaccine or a placebo.

The rearrangement joins TRBV18 to TRBJ2-2; D gene unclear. V was clipped by 4 bases and J by 0 bases, with 15 bases between them. This CDR3 region has 17 residues. Germline V gene data show CDR1 as KGHSH and CDR2 as LQKENI. The CDR3 nucleotides are TGTGCCAGCTCACTTATGACCCGGCCCGCGAACACCGGGGAGCTGTTTTTT. As protein: CASSLMTRPANTGELFF.

V usage is TRBV23-1 and J usage is TRBJ2-7; D is uncertain. TRBV23-1 is assigned to the ORF class and has an uncertain function. Trimming pared 4 bases from V and 0 bases from J, leaving 10 bases between. CDR3 size: 14 residues. In DNA, the CDR3 is TGCGCCAGCAGTCCCCCGGGCTCCTCCTACGAGCAGTACTTC. Its translation is CASSPPGSSYEQYF.

This chain connects TRBV19 to TRBJ1-2; TRBD1 matches at 9 bases. The CDR3 extends over 15 amino acids. After removal of 6 bases from V and 3 bases from J, the junction contained 8 bases not matched to a gene. CDR1 is LNHDA and CDR2 is SQIVND in the germline V gene (reference sequence). The DNA for the CDR3 is TGTGCCAGTAGACCTCCCTGGACAGGGGACTATGGCTACACCTTC. This gives the protein CASRPPWTGDYGYTF.

In the case of this clone: Additional DNA sequences in this sample encode the identical CDR3. This chain links TRBV7-3 with TRBJ1-1; a weak D match, TRBD1 (5 bases). Germline assignment: CDR1 SGHTA and CDR2 FQGTGA. V was shortened by 5 bases and J by 1 base, with 11 bases between the two germline ends. The CDR3 runs 14 residues. The CDR3 loop reads CASSLAGPNTEAFF. In nucleotides, the CDR3 is TGTGCCAGCAGCCTGGCGGGGCCGAACACTGAAGCTTTCTTT. Combining the CDR3 with reference TRBV7-3 and TRBJ1-1 gives the whole variable domain GAGVSQTPSNKVTEKGKYVELRCDPISGHTALYWYRQSLGQGPEFLIYFQGTGAADDSGLPNDRFFAVRPEGSVSTLKIQRTERGDSAVYLCASSLAGPNTEAFFGQGTRLTVV.